These 26 T cell receptor beta chains came from one sample sequenced in a study of technical replicates of blood from a few donors. Repertoires were generated with immunoSEQ multiplex PCR, while TCRdb's copy carries only in-frame clones and drops some. The sample includes about 89,000 clones, about 94% of them seen just once. The sample consisted of T cells isolated from PBMCs. These receptors were collected from a human donor in good health.

J is TRBJ1-6 and V is TRBV27; D is perhaps TRBD1 (6 bases). The germline V gene has CDR1 MNHEY and CDR2 SMNVEV (reference sequence). Trimming removed 5 bases from V and 9 bases from J, with 20 bases in between. The CDR3 contains 16 residues. The CDR3 region is CASSPGQPSGSSPLHF. In DNA form, the CDR3 reads TGTGCCAGCAGTCCCGGACAGCCCTCCGGCAGTTCACCCCTCCACTTT.

This chain links TRBV5-6 with TRBJ1-1; TRBD1 might be the D (6 bases). Looked up from germline, CDR1 is SGHDT and CDR2 is YYEEEE. The germline V and J ends were trimmed by 2 bases and 4 bases, with 9 bases remaining between them. CDR3 length: 13 residues. For the CDR3, the DNA is TGTGCCAGCAGCTTATTAGGGGGCACTGAAGCTTTCTTT. It specifies CASSLLGGTEAFF.

The gene calls are TRBV27 and TRBJ1-6; maybe TRBD1 (6 bases). Germline CDR1 and CDR2: MNHEY and SMNVEV (reference sequence). V dropped 7 bases and J dropped 4 bases, with 11 bases sitting between them. The CDR3 covers 14 residues. The DNA for the CDR3 is TGTGCCAGCACCCTAACAGGGTATAATTCACCCCTCCACTTT. Translating gives CASTLTGYNSPLHF.

The chain has TRBV11-2 and TRBJ2-1, with TRBD2 identical over 8 bases. CDR3 length: 16 amino acids. The J segment lost 9 bases and the V segment lost 5 bases, leaving 15 bases of the junction unmatched. Germline CDR1 SGHAT, CDR2 FQNNGV. The CDR3 DNA follows: TGTGCCAGCAGCCGTAGGGAATCCGGGAGGGGTGGTGAGCAGTTCTTC. Translating gives CASSRRESGRGGEQFF.

The chain joins TRBV2 to TRBJ2-2; the D is unclear. The ends were cut back, 4 bases at V and 0 bases at J, with 9 bases in the middle. The CDR3 has 15 residues. The germline V gene has CDR1 SNHLY and CDR2 FYNNEI. The CDR3 loop is CASSGLSANTGELFF. DNA of the CDR3: TGTGCCAGCAGTGGTCTCAGCGCGAACACCGGGGAGCTGTTTTTT.

This chain joins TRBV7-9 and TRBJ2-7; the D gene is possibly TRBD1 (6 bases). The CDR3 runs 13 residues. CDR1 and CDR2 (germline): SEHNR, FQNEAQ (reference sequence). Trimming removed 4 bases at V and 5 bases at J, with 12 bases between. DNA of the CDR3: TGTGCCAGCAGCTCTTACAGGGACAACGAGCAGTACTTC. Translating gives CASSSYRDNEQYF.

The rearrangement uses TRBV5-1 and TRBJ2-7; 8 bases are a match to TRBD2. The CDR3 length is 14 residues. V shed 2 bases and J 5 bases; nucleotides not matched to a gene: 6. In germline, CDR1 is SGHRS, CDR2 YFSETQ. The CDR3 is CASSLAGEQNEQYF. The CDR3, as DNA: TGCGCCAGCAGCTTAGCGGGAGAGCAAAACGAGCAGTACTTC.

V usage is TRBV28 and J usage is TRBJ1-3; 10 bases map to TRBD1. The V gene end was trimmed by 3 bases and the J gene end by 4 bases; junction bases not matched to a gene: 3. Germline V lookup: CDR1 MDHEN, CDR2 SYDVKM. CDR3 size: 15 residues. The CDR3 DNA is TGTGCCAGCAGTTTTGGGACAGGGGAAGGAAACACCATATATTTT. Translated: CASSFGTGEGNTIYF.

Here the CDR3 reads CASRRQGLFEAFF. In nucleotides, the CDR3 is TGTGCCAGCAGGAGACAGGGGCTTTTTGAAGCTTTCTTT. This chain joins TRBV6-5 and TRBJ1-1, with 8 bases fitting TRBD1. The J segment lost 7 bases and the V segment lost 6 bases, leaving 7 bases of the junction unmatched. The CDR3 has 13 amino acids. CDR1 and CDR2 (germline): MNHEY, SVGAGI.

The rearrangement joins TRBV9 to TRBJ2-3; tentative D call: TRBD2 (6 bases). Looked up from germline, CDR1 is SGDLS and CDR2 is YYNGEE. The CDR3 contains 14 residues. With 0 bases removed from V and 3 bases from J, the gap between germline ends came to 8 bases. CDR3 DNA sequence: TGTGCCAGCAGCGTAGAACTAGCAACAGATACGCAGTATTTT. This codes for CASSVELATDTQYF.

The V gene is TRBV5-8, the J gene TRBJ1-4, with a possible D match to TRBD1 (6 bases). Deletions cut 4 bases from V and 5 bases from J, with 15 bases between. This CDR3 contains 15 residues. Germline lookup yields CDR1 SGHTS and CDR2 YDEGEE. The CDR3 DNA reads as TGTGCCAGCAGCCTGAAAGGGGGAGGGAATGAAAAACTGTTTTTT. This codes for CASSLKGGGNEKLFF.

The genes are TRBV5-5 and TRBJ1-2; 8 bases align to TRBD1. The germline CDR1 and CDR2 sequences are SGHKS and YYEKEE (reference sequence). V trimming: 3 bases; J trimming: 4 bases; junction bases outside the gene matches: 2. The CDR3 runs to 13 residues. The CDR3 loop is CASSWGQVYGYTF. The CDR3 region has the DNA TGTGCCAGCAGCTGGGGACAGGTCTATGGCTACACCTTC.

This sequence joins TRBV12-5 and TRBJ2-3, with TRBD2 matching 7 bases. CDR3 length: 18 residues. Trimming cost V 0 bases and J 5 bases; bases outside gene matches: 14. The germline CDR1 and CDR2 sequences are LGHNT and FRNRAP. The CDR3 here is CASGLVLKNPGRGDTQYF. Written as DNA, the CDR3 is TGTGCTAGTGGTTTGGTACTTAAAAACCCTGGGAGGGGAGATACGCAGTATTTT.

The DNA of the CDR3 is TGTGCCAGCAGCTTGGGGACACAAGCCATCGACACCTTC. This codes for CASSLGTQAIDTF. V usage is TRBV13 and J usage is TRBJ1-2; possibly TRBD1 for D (6 bases). Germline lookup yields CDR1 PRHDT and CDR2 FYEKMQ (reference sequence). There are 13 residues in the CDR3. V dropped 3 bases and J dropped 12 bases, with 17 bases sitting between them.

This chain uses TRBV2 with TRBJ1-6; D uncertain. The CDR3 extends over 13 amino acids. Trimming left V 11 bases short and J 6 bases short, with 14 bases between. The germline V gene has CDR1 SNHLY and CDR2 FYNNEI. Here the CDR3 reads CAGGIAPNSPLHF. The DNA for the CDR3 is TGTGCCGGCGGGATCGCGCCTAATTCACCCCTCCACTTT.

The rearrangement links TRBV5-1 to TRBJ1-1; D might be TRBD1 (6 bases). V gave up 0 bases and J gave up 5 bases, with 11 bases separating them. CDR3 length: 14 amino acids. Germline loops: CDR1 SGHRS, CDR2 YFSETQ. CDR3 sequence reads: CASSLVQGQTEAFF. Here the CDR3 DNA reads TGCGCCAGCAGCTTGGTTCAGGGGCAAACTGAAGCTTTCTTT.

The rearrangement uses TRBV4-1 and TRBJ2-7, with TRBD2 matching 8 bases. Germline-derived CDR1 and CDR2 are MGHRA and YSYEKL. The CDR3 is 17 residues long. The trim removed 0 bases at V and 4 bases at J, leaving 11 bases unmatched. CDR3 residues: CASSQDLVVAGIYEQYF. In DNA form, the CDR3 reads TGCGCCAGCAGCCAAGATCTAGTGGTAGCGGGAATATACGAGCAGTACTTC.

The CDR3, as DNA: TGTGCCAGCAAATCCCATCGGGGAAAAGCTCTTGGCTACACCTTC. Translated: CASKSHRGKALGYTF. The rearrangement joins TRBV11-2 to TRBJ1-2; D not resolved. Trimming left V 7 bases short and J 7 bases short, with 22 bases between. The CDR3 runs 15 residues. Looked up from germline, CDR1 is SGHAT and CDR2 is FQNNGV.

This chain uses TRBV29-1 with TRBJ1-2; 7 bases line up with TRBD1. Trimming at V came to 8 bases and at J to 0 bases, leaving 9 bases not matched to a gene. CDR1 and CDR2 from the germline V gene are SQVTM and ANQGSEA. The CDR3 runs 14 residues. The CDR3 sequence: CSPWGQPTNYGYTF. The DNA for the CDR3 is TGCAGCCCCTGGGGACAGCCAACTAACTATGGCTACACCTTC.

This clone was observed a single time. This chain links TRBV29-1 with TRBJ2-3; TRBD2 aligns across 7 bases. J gave up 2 bases and V 6 bases, and 8 bases lay outside the gene matches. This CDR3 is built from 14 residues. Germline V CDR1 and CDR2: SQVTM, ANQGSEA. CDR3 coding DNA: TGCAGCGTGGGGGGAGGGATAACCACAGATACGCAGTATTTT. Translation: CSVGGGITTDTQYF.

This chain connects TRBV28 to TRBJ1-4; D remains unclear. The CDR3 length is 12 residues. Trimming took off 4 bases at V and 7 bases at J, with 7 bases between the two ends. Germline V gene data show CDR1 as MDHEN and CDR2 as SYDVKM. CDR3 residues: CASSSPGEKLFF. The CDR3 nucleotides read TGTGCCAGCAGTTCCCCAGGTGAAAAACTGTTTTTT.

This clone was counted a single time. The rearrangement uses TRBV30 and TRBJ2-5; 9 bases match TRBD2. Unmatched junction bases numbered 9, after V lost 3 bases and J lost 4 bases. The germline V gene has CDR1 GTSNPN and CDR2 SVGIG (reference sequence). This CDR3 region has 15 residues. CDR3 in amino acids: CAWRKGGGAVETQYF. CDR3 DNA: TGTGCCTGGAGGAAGGGCGGGGGGGCGGTAGAGACCCAGTACTTC.

This chain uses TRBV4-1 with TRBJ2-4; possibly TRBD2 for D (6 bases). Per the germline V gene, CDR1 is MGHRA and CDR2 is YSYEKL. V was trimmed by 3 bases and J by 4 bases, leaving 22 bases between them. This CDR3 is built from 18 residues. CDR3 sequence reads: CASSHPGGLIPGKNIQYF. The CDR3 bases are TGCGCCAGCAGCCATCCCGGGGGACTGATCCCGGGAAAAAACATTCAGTACTTC.

The chain links TRBV25-1 to TRBJ2-7, with 7 bases aligning to TRBD1. This CDR3 spans 15 amino acids. V shed 6 bases and J 2 bases; nucleotides not matched to a gene: 10. Germline values: CDR1 MGHDK, CDR2 SYGVNS. CDR3 bases: TGTGCCAGCAGCTCACCATGGACAGGCCCCTACGAGCAGTACTTC. Translation: CASSSPWTGPYEQYF.

This sequence joins TRBV2 and TRBJ2-7, with 7 bases identical to TRBD2. This CDR3 spans 15 amino acids. Germline-derived CDR1 and CDR2 are SNHLY and FYNNEI. With 4 bases clipped from V and 3 bases from J, the junction kept 9 bases outside the gene matches. CDR3 amino acids: CASSGGLAALYEQYF. CDR3 DNA sequence: TGTGCCAGCAGTGGAGGCCTAGCGGCACTCTACGAGCAGTACTTC.

The rearrangement uses TRBV27 and TRBJ1-4, with 11 bases identical to TRBD1. Germline CDR1 MNHEY, CDR2 SMNVEV (reference sequence). The CDR3 totals 16 residues. With 0 bases clipped from V and 7 bases from J, the junction kept 4 bases outside the gene matches. The CDR3 reads CASSLSPGTGGEKLFF. CDR3 bases: TGTGCCAGCAGTTTATCGCCCGGGACAGGGGGTGAAAAACTGTTTTTT. Together with reference TRBV27 and TRBJ1-4, the CDR3 gives the full variable domain: EAQVTQNPRYLITVTGKKLTVTCSQNMNHEYMSWYRQDPGLGLRQIYYSMNVEVTDKGDVPEGYKVSRKEKRNFPLILESPSPNQTSLYFCASSLSPGTGGEKLFFGSGTQLSVL.